Listed here is a single TCR beta chain. Its matching antigen is unknown. At one boundary the junction diverges from the germline segment, which might be a read error. The germline CDR1 and CDR2 sequences are MGHRA and YSYEKL. The CDR3 is 16 residues long. Measured with immunoSEQ multiplex PCR; TCRdb has only the in-frame clones, and not every one. Among over 100,000 clones, around nine tenths were seen once, and the ten largest hold 7% to 8.5%. This record belongs to a study of T cell responses to AZD1222 COVID-19 vaccine. Study findings and constraints: Spike was spanned by vaccine-associated CD4 TCRs, with dominance at 160-218 and 743-854. Unmutated variant regions are reportedly targeted by nearly half of spike-specific TCRs. A rise in Spike-specific TCR breadth and depth followed two AZD1222 doses. Clonal diversity was possibly underestimated, and the donors were mostly white British, with more females.

The chain carries TRBV4-1 and TRBJ1-2, with unresolved D. This sequence originates from an adult in good health. The sample here was peripheral blood, taken on day 0 of AZD1222 vaccination. The CDR3 DNA sequence: TGCGCCAGCAGCGCCGAAAATGGGGAGAAGAACTATGGCCACACCTTC. Its translation: CASSAENGEKNYGHTF.